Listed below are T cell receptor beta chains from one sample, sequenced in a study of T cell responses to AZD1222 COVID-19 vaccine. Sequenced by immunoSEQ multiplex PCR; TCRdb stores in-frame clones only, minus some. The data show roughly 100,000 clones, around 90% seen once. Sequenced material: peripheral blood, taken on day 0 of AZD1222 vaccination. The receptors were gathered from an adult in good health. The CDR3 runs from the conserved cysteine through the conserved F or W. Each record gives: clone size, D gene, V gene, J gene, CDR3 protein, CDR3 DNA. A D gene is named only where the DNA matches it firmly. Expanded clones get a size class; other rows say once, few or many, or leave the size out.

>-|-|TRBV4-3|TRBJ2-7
CASSHLNSPYEQYF
TGCGCCAGCAGCCACCTTAACTCACCCTACGAGCAGTACTTC
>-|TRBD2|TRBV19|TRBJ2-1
CASSIDLSGRAYNEQFF
TGTGCCAGTAGTATAGATCTTAGCGGGAGGGCCTACAATGAGCAGTTCTTC
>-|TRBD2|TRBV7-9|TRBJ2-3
CASVGLAGTDTQYF
TGTGCCAGCGTCGGGCTAGCGGGCACAGATACGCAGTATTTT
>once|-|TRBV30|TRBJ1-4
CAWKLTGKKLFF
TGTGCCTGGAAATTGACGGGGAAGAAACTGTTTTTT
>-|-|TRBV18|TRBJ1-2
CASSPPVGLHGYTF
TGTGCCAGCTCACCACCGGTCGGATTACATGGCTACACCTTC
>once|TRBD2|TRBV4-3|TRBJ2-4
CASSQLGGVAKNIQYF
TGCGCCAGCAGCCAATTGGGGGGGGTAGCCAAAAACATTCAGTACTTC
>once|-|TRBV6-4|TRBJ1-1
CASSFGDNTEAFF
TGTGCCAGCAGTTTCGGAGATAACACTGAAGCTTTCTTT
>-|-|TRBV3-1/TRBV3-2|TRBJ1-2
CASSQDRRDPNYGYTF
TGTGCCAGCAGCCAAGACAGGCGGGACCCTAACTATGGCTACACCTTC
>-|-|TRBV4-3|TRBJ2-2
CASSQDGGRGSLTGELFF
TGCGCCAGCAGCCAAGATGGGGGCCGGGGAAGTTTGACCGGGGAGCTGTTTTTT
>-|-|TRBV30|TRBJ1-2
CAWSRDLNGYTF
TGTGCCTGGAGCCGGGATTTAAATGGCTACACCTTC
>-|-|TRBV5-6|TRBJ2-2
CASSPRAPNTGELFF
TGTGCCAGCAGCCCCCGGGCTCCGAACACCGGGGAGCTGTTTTTT
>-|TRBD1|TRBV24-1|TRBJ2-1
CATSDLQGGHYNEQFF
TGTGCCACCAGTGATTTACAGGGGGGACACTACAATGAGCAGTTCTTC
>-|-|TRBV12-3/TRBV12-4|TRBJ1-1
CASSLSSEAFF
TGTGCCAGCAGTCTGTCTAGTGAAGCTTTCTTT
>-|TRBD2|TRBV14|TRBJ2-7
CASSQTGTTSGWQYF
TGTGCCAGCAGCCAAACCGGGACTACCAGTGGTTGGCAGTACTTC
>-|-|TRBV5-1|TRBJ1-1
CASRSRRGTEAFF
TGCGCCAGCAGGTCACGGAGGGGCACTGAAGCTTTCTTT
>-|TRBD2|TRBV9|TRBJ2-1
CASSGAGVYNEQFF
TGTGCCAGCAGCGGGGCGGGGGTCTACAATGAGCAGTTCTTC
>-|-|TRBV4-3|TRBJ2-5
CASSQEGAGETQYF
TGCGCCAGCAGCCAAGAAGGGGCGGGGGAGACCCAGTACTTC
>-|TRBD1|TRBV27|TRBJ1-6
CASSWTGDSPLHF
TGTGCCAGCAGTTGGACAGGGGATTCACCCCTCCACTTT